These 8 T cell receptor beta chains came from one sample sequenced in a study of T cell clones after liver transplantation. This table comes from immunoSEQ multiplex PCR, and its TCRdb copy is limited to in-frame clones, with some not included. The data show 45,000 or so clones, 85% to 90% seen once. The sequencing used CD4+ T cells from blood, collected 24 months after liver transplant. The receptors shown here come from a human patient who received a liver transplant. Some T cells may be transferred from the graft donor.

This clone was seen only once. The chain combines TRBV18 with TRBJ1-1, with D unclear. This CDR3 contains 14 residues. V shed 1 base and J shed 5 bases, with 11 bases lying between them. Per germline, CDR1 KGHSH and CDR2 LQKENI. CDR3 bases: TGTGCCAGCTCACCACAAACCGGGCTTACTGAAGCTTTCTTT. Protein sequence: CASSPQTGLTEAFF. Drawing the rest from reference TRBV18 and TRBJ1-1, the complete variable domain is NAGVMQNPRHLVRRRGQEARLRCSPMKGHSHVYWYRQLPEEGLKFMVYLQKENIIDESGMPKERFSAEFPKEGPSILRIQQVVRGDSAAYFCASSPQTGLTEAFFGQGTRLTVV.

The rearrangement links TRBV5-4 to TRBJ1-3; 9 nucleotides align to TRBD1. This CDR3 is 15 amino acids long. Germline assignment: CDR1 SGHNT and CDR2 YYREEE (reference sequence). The V segment lost 2 bases and the J segment 2 bases; nucleotides outside the gene matches: 2. The CDR3 is CASSLQGAAGNTIYF. Written as DNA, the CDR3 is TGTGCCAGCAGCTTACAGGGGGCGGCTGGAAACACCATATATTTT.

The V gene is TRBV5-1, the J gene TRBJ1-4; perhaps TRBD1 as D (5 bases). The CDR3 contains 16 residues. V was pared by 0 bases and J by 3 bases, with 12 bases between. The germline V gene encodes CDR1 SGHRS and CDR2 YFSETQ. The DNA of the CDR3 is TGCGCCAGCAGCTTGGGGGGACTCGGGGCTAATGAAAAACTGTTTTTT. Translation gives CASSLGGLGANEKLFF.

This rearrangement joins TRBV7-2 to TRBJ2-5, with D unclear. Trimming took 0 bases from V and 5 from J, leaving 4 bases between them. CDR1 is SGHTA and CDR2 is FQGNSA in the germline V gene. The CDR3 extends over 12 amino acids. The CDR3 DNA sequence: TGTGCCAGCAGCTTAGCTCTGGAGACCCAGTACTTC. Translation gives CASSLALETQYF.

The chain recombines TRBV5-5 with TRBJ2-5; 7 positions agree with TRBD1. J gave up 7 bases and V 5 bases, and 11 bases lay outside the gene matches. CDR3 length equals 14 residues. From germline, CDR1 is SGHKS and CDR2 YYEKEE (reference sequence). The CDR3 DNA is TGTGCCAGCAGACCGGGACAGTCGGACGGGACCCAGTACTTC. Encoded protein: CASRPGQSDGTQYF.

The genes are TRBV19 and TRBJ2-2; 8 positions match TRBD2. This CDR3 is 15 amino acids long. Germline-derived CDR1 and CDR2 are LNHDA and SQIVND (reference sequence). The V segment lost 4 bases and the J segment 6 bases; nucleotides outside the gene matches: 7. CDR3 sequence reads: CASSKPGLGPGELFF. DNA for the CDR3: TGTGCCAGTAGTAAACCGGGACTAGGGCCCGGGGAGCTGTTTTTT.

This clone was seen more than once but under ten times. The chain carries TRBV5-1 and TRBJ2-5; D might be TRBD1 or TRBD2, each matching 5 bases. The CDR3 is made up of 16 amino acids. Deletions cut 0 bases from V and 3 bases from J, with 15 bases between. Germline V gives CDR1 SGHRS, CDR2 YFSETQ. Written as DNA, the CDR3 is TGCGCCAGCAGCTTGGCCTCAGGGACGAGAAAAGAGACCCAGTACTTC. Protein product: CASSLASGTRKETQYF.

The chain is built from TRBV6-1 and TRBJ2-1; 11 positions match TRBD1. V was clipped by 2 bases and J by 8 bases; unmatched bases: 5. The V gene's germline CDR1 is MNHNS and CDR2 SASEGT. The CDR3 is 15 amino acids. This CDR3 reads CASSERDRGIYEQFF. For the CDR3, the DNA is TGTGCCAGCAGTGAAAGGGACAGGGGGATATATGAGCAGTTCTTC.